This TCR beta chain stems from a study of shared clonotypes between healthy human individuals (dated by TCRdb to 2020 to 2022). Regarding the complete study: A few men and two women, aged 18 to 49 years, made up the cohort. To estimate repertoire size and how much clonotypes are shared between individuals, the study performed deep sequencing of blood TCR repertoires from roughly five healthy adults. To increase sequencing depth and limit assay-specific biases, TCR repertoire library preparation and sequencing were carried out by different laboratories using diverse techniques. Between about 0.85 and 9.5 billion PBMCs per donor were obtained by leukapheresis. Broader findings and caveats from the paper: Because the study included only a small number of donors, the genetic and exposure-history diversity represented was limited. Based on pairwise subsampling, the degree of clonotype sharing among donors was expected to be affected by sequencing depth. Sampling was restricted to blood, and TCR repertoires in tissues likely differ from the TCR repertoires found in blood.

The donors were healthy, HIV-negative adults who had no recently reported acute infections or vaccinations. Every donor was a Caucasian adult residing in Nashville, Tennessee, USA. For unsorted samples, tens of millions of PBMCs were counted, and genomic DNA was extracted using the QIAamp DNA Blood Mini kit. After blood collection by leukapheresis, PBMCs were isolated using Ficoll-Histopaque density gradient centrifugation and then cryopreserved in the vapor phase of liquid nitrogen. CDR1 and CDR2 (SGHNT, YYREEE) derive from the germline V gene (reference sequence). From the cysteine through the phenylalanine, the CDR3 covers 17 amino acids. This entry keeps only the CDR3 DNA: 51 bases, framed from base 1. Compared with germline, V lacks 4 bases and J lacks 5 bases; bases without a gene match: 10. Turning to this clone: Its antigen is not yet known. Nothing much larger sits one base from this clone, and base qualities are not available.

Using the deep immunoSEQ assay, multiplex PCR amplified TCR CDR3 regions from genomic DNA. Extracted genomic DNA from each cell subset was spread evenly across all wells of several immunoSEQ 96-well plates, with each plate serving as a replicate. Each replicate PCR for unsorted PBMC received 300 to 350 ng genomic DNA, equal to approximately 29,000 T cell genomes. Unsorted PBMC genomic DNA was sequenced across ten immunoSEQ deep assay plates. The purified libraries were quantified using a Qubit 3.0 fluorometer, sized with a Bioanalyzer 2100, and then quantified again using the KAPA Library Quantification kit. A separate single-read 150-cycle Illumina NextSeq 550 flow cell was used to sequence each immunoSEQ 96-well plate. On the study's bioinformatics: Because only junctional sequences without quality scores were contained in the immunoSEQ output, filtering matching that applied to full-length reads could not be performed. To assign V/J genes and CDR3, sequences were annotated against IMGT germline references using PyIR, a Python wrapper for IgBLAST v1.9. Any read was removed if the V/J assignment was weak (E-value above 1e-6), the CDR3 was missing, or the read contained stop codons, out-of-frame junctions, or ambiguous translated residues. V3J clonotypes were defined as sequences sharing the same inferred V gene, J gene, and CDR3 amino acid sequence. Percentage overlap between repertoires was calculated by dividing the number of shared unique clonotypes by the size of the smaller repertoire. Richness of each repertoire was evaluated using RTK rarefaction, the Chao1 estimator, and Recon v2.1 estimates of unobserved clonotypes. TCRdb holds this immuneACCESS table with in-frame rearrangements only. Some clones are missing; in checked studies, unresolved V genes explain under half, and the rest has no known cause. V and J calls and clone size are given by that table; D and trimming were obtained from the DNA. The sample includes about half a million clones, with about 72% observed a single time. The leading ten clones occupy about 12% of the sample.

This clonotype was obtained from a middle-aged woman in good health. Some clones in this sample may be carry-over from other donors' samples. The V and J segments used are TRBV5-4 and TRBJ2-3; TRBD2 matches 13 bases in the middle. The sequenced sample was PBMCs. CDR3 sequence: CASSETSGRASGDTQYF. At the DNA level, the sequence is TGTGCCAGCAGCGAAACTAGCGGGAGGGCCTCGGGAGATACGCAGTATTTT.